This TCR beta chain was documented in a study of blood T cell repertoires in COVID-19. Study-wide context: Italy, Spain and the United States were the sources of the convalescent and acute COVID-19 samples. Sources were T cells, B-cell-depleted T cells, or PBMCs; the material itself was cDNA or gDNA.

Losses at the gene ends were 2 bases for V and 4 bases for J; bases not matched to a gene: 8. Germline assignment: CDR1 SGHTA and CDR2 FQGNSA. This CDR3 has 16 amino acids. The age range of participants was 18 to 89 years, with residence in 20 to 25 US areas. Clinical history reported by participants formed the basis on which cohorts were assigned. TCRdb's copy holds only in-frame clones and misses some; the assay was immunoSEQ multiplex PCR. The sample carries about 300,000 clones, 89% recorded once. The source is a woman between 45 and 65 years old who had been exposed to COVID-19. The chain carries TRBV7-2 and TRBJ1-2, with 9 positions matching TRBD1. The sequenced material came from PBMCs or T cells enriched from blood (not recorded which). The chain's CDR3 is CASSLTGGVGPYGYTF. DNA for the CDR3: TGTGCCAGCAGCTTAACAGGGGGCGTGGGGCCCTATGGCTACACCTTC.